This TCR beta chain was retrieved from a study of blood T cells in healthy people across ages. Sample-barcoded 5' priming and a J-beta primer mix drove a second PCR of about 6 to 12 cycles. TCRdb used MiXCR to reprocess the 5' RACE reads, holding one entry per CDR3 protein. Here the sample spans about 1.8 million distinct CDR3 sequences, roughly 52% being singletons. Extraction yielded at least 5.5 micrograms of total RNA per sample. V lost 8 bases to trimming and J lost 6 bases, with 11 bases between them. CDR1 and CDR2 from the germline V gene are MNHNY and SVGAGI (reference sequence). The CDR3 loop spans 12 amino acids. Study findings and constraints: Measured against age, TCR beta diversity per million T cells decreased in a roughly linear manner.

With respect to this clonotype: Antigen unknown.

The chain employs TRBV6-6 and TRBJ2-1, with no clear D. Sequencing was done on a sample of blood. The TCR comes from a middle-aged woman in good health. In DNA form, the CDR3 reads TGTGCCAGCGGAAGGATGATCAATGAGCAGTTCTTC. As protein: CASGRMINEQFF.